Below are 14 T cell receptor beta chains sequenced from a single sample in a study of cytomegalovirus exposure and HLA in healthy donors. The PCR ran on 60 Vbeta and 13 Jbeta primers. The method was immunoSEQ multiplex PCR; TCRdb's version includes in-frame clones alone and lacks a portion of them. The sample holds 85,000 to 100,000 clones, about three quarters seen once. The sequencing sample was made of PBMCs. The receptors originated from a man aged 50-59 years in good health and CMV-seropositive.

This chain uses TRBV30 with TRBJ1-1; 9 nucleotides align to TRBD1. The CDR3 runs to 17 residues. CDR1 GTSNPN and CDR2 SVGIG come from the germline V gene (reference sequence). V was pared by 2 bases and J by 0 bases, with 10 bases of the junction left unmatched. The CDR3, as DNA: TGTGCCTGGAGTTCCCGGGGGACAGGGTTCATGAACACTGAAGCTTTCTTT. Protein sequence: CAWSSRGTGFMNTEAFF.

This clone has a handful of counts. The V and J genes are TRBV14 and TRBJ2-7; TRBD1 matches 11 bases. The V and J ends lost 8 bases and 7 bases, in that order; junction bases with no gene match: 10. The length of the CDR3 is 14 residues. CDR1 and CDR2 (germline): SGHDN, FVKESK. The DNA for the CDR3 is TGTGCCAGCTTCCGGGACAGGGGGGTCAAGGAGCAGTACTTC. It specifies CASFRDRGVKEQYF.

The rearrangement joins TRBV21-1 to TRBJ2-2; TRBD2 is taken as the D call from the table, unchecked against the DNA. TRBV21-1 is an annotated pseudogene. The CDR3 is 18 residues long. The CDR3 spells CASSDVRFGLSGTGELFF. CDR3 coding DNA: TGTGCCAGCAGTGATGTGAGGTTTGGACTAAGTGGCACCGGGGAGCTGTTTTTT.

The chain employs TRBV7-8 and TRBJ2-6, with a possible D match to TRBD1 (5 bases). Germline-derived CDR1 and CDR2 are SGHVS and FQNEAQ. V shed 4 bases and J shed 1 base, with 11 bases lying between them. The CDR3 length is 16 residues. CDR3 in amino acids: CASSWGRVSGANVLTF. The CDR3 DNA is TGTGCCAGCAGCTGGGGCAGGGTTTCTGGGGCCAACGTCCTGACTTTC.

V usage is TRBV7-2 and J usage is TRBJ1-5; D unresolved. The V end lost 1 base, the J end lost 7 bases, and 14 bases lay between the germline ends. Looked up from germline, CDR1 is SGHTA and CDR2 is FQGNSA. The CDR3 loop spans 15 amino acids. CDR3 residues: CASSLDLWRGQPQHF. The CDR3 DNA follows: TGTGCCAGCAGCTTAGATTTATGGCGCGGACAGCCCCAGCATTTT.

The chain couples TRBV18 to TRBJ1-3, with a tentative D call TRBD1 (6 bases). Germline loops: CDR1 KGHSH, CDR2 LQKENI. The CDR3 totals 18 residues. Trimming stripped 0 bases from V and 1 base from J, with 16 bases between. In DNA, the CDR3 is TGTGCCAGCTCACCACCGTCTACAGGGCCCACTTCTGGAAACACCATATATTTT. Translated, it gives CASSPPSTGPTSGNTIYF.

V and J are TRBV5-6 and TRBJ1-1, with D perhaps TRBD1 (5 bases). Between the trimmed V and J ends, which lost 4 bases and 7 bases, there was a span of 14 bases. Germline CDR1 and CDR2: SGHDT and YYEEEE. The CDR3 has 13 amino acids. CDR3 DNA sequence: TGTGCCAGCAGCGGTGGTTGGGGGGGTGAAGCTTTCTTT. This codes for CASSGGWGGEAFF.

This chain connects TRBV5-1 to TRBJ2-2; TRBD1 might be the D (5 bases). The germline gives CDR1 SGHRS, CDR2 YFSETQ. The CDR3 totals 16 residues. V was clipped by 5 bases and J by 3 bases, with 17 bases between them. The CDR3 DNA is TGCGCCAGCAGTCGTCAGGGATTGTGGGACACCGGGGAGCTGTTTTTT. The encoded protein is CASSRQGLWDTGELFF.

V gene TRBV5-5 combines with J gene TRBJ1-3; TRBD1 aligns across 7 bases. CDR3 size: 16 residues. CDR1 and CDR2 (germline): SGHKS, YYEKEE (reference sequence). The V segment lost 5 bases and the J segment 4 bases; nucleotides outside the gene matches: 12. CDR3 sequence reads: CASSLKMTGSGNTIYF. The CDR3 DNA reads TGTGCCAGCAGTTTGAAGATGACAGGGTCAGGAAACACCATATATTTT.

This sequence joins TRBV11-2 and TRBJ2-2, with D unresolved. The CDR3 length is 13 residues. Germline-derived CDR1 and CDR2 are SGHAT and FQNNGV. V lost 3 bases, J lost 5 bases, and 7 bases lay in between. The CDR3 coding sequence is TGTGCCAGCAGCTTTGGCGGAACCGGGGAGCTGTTTTTT. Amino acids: CASSFGGTGELFF.

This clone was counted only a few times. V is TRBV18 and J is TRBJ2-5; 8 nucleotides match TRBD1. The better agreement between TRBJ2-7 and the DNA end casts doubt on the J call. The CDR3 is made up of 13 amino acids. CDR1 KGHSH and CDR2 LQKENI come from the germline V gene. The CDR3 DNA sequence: TGTGCCAGCTCACCAGTGACAGGGGCCGAGCAGTACTTC. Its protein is CASSPVTGAEQYF.

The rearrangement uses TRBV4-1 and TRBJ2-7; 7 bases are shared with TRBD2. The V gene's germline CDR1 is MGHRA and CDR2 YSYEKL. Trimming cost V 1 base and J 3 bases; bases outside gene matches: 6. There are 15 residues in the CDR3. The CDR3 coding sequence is TGCGCCAGCAGCCAAGCAGATGCTAGCGGCTACGAGCAGTACTTC. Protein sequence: CASSQADASGYEQYF.

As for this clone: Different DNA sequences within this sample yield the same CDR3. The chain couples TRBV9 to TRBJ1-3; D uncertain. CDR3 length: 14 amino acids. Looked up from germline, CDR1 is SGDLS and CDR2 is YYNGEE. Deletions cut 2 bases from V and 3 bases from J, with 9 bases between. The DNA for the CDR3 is TGTGCCAGCAGCGTTGCGGGAAGTGGAAACACCATATATTTT. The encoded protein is CASSVAGSGNTIYF. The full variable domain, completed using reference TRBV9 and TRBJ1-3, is DSGVTQTPKHLITATGQRVTLRCSPRSGDLSVYWYQQSLDQGLQFLIQYYNGEERAKGNILERFSAQQFPDLHSELNLSSLELGDSALYFCASSVAGSGNTIYFGEGSWLTVV.

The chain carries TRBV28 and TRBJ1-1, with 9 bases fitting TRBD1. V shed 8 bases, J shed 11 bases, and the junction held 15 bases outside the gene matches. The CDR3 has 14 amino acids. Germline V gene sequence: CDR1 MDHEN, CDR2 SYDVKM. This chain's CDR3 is CASEVPGQGWGAFF. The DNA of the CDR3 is TGTGCCAGCGAAGTCCCGGGACAGGGTTGGGGCGCTTTCTTT.